This passage covers 13 T cell receptor beta chains from one sample sequenced in a study of blood T cell repertoires in COVID-19 (dated by TCRdb to the early 2020s). The method was the immunoSEQ multiplex PCR assay. Sourced from immuneACCESS, this table was stored by TCRdb with only in-frame sequences that have V and J called. A share of the clones is absent; for the studies checked, an unresolved V gene accounts for under half, and the remainder has no known explanation. In this sample the table shows 200,000 to 250,000 clones, nearly 85% of which occur a single time. Jointly, the top ten make up more than 5.5% of the sample. Material for sequencing was peripheral blood. The receptor source for this set is a human donor in a cohort sampled during active COVID-19.

The chain has TRBV29-1 and TRBJ2-4; 10 nucleotides agree with TRBD1. This CDR3 has 14 amino acids. Germline V gene sequence: CDR1 SQVTM, CDR2 ANQGSEA. The trim removed 5 bases at V and 7 bases at J, leaving 8 bases unmatched. DNA of the CDR3: TGCAGCGTTCAGAGACAGGGGGCAGGGAACATTCAGTACTTC. Residues: CSVQRQGAGNIQYF.

This clone came up once. The chain is built from TRBV5-5 and TRBJ1-5; D gene ambiguous. CDR1 and CDR2 from the germline V gene are SGHKS and YYEKEE (reference sequence). The CDR3 has 13 amino acids. Between the trimmed V and J ends, which lost 4 bases and 4 bases, there was a span of 9 bases. The CDR3 coding sequence is TGTGCCAGCAGCCTAAGAGATAATCAGCCCCAGCATTTT. It specifies CASSLRDNQPQHF.

V gene TRBV15 combines with J gene TRBJ1-4; perhaps TRBD1 as D (6 bases). There are 16 residues in the CDR3. V gave up 0 bases and J gave up 0 bases, with 8 bases separating them. Germline CDR1 is LNHNV and CDR2 is YYDKDF (reference sequence). CDR3 bases: TGTGCCACCAGCAGAGATTCAGGGGCAACTAATGAAAAACTGTTTTTT. Amino acid sequence: CATSRDSGATNEKLFF.

The CDR3 DNA reads as TGCGCCAGCAGCCAAGAAATTCGGAGCCAGTTCTCTGGGGCCAACGTCCTGACTTTC. This codes for CASSQEIRSQFSGANVLTF. V and J are TRBV4-1 and TRBJ2-6; D uncertain. Germline V gives CDR1 MGHRA, CDR2 YSYEKL. The CDR3 runs 19 residues. Trimming removed 0 bases from V and 0 bases from J, with 15 bases in between.

This clone was observed a handful of times. The chain links TRBV5-1 to TRBJ1-4; 7 nucleotides match TRBD1. CDR1 is SGHRS, CDR2 YFSETQ, per germline. This CDR3 contains 15 residues. The ends lost 5 bases at V and 1 base at J; junction bases unmatched: 5. DNA of the CDR3: TGCGCCAGCAGAGCAGGGGGTGTAACTAATGAAAAACTGTTTTTT. It translates to CASRAGGVTNEKLFF.

The rearrangement uses TRBV7-2 and TRBJ2-3; 7 bases fit TRBD1. This CDR3 is built from 17 residues. J was trimmed by 7 bases and V by 2 bases; bases with no gene match: 15. Germline V gene lookup returns CDR1 SGHTA and CDR2 FQGNSA. Here the CDR3 reads CASSLPDSGQSHHTQYF. The CDR3 region has the DNA TGTGCCAGCAGCTTACCCGACTCGGGACAGAGTCACCATACGCAGTATTTT.

The chain employs TRBV28 and TRBJ1-5; D is possibly TRBD1 (6 bases). Trimming removed 4 bases from V and 7 bases from J, with 23 bases in between. Per germline, CDR1 MDHEN and CDR2 SYDVKM. There are 17 residues in the CDR3. DNA for the CDR3: TGTGCCAGCAGTTCTTACTTAGGCCCAGGGGTGGGGCAGCCCCAGCATTTT. This gives the protein CASSSYLGPGVGQPQHF.

This chain links TRBV27 with TRBJ2-3; 15 bases line up with TRBD2. J was trimmed by 6 bases and V by 8 bases; bases with no gene match: 0. Per germline, CDR1 MNHEY and CDR2 SMNVEV (reference sequence). CDR3 length: 13 residues. CDR3 sequence: CASGLAGGDTQYF. The CDR3 coding sequence is TGTGCCAGCGGACTAGCGGGAGGGGATACGCAGTATTTT.

The CDR3 DNA reads TGTGCCACCAGCAGAGTAGGGGCAACTAATGAAAAACTGTTTTTT. Translating gives CATSRVGATNEKLFF. The V call is TRBV15, the J call TRBJ1-4, with D perhaps matching TRBD1 (5 bases). The CDR3 runs 15 residues. Germline assignment: CDR1 LNHNV and CDR2 YYDKDF (reference sequence). Trimming cost V 1 base and J 0 bases, with 6 bases left between them.

This clone was seen a handful of times. The chain combines TRBV7-9 with TRBJ2-1; possibly TRBD2 for D (6 bases). Germline lookup yields CDR1 SEHNR and CDR2 FQNEAQ (reference sequence). The V gene lost 5 bases and the J gene lost 5 bases, with 10 bases spanning the gap. The CDR3 covers 13 residues. CDR3 sequence: CASSPWGDNEQFF. The CDR3 DNA follows: TGTGCCAGCAGCCCCTGGGGGGACAATGAGCAGTTCTTC.

The gene calls are TRBV5-4 and TRBJ1-1; a possible D gene is TRBD1 (5 bases). The CDR3 loop spans 14 amino acids. With 5 bases removed from V and 4 bases from J, the gap between germline ends came to 15 bases. Germline-derived CDR1 and CDR2 are SGHNT and YYREEE (reference sequence). The CDR3 DNA is TGTGCCAGCAGGTCCCTGGACACAACCACTGAAGCTTTCTTT. Translation: CASRSLDTTTEAFF. Drawing the rest from reference TRBV5-4 and TRBJ1-1, the complete variable domain is ETGVTQSPTHLIKTRGQQVTLRCSSQSGHNTVSWYQQALGQGPQFIFQYYREEENGRGNFPPRFSGLQFPNYSSELNVNALELDDSALYLCASRSLDTTTEAFFGQGTRLTVV.

The rearrangement joins TRBV19 to TRBJ2-3; D possibly corresponds to TRBD1 (5 bases). CDR1 and CDR2 (germline): LNHDA, SQIVND (reference sequence). This CDR3 has 13 amino acids. V was clipped by 3 bases and J by 5 bases, with 9 bases between them. The CDR3 sequence: CASSISRVDTQYF. CDR3 in DNA: TGTGCCAGTAGTATCTCCAGGGTAGATACGCAGTATTTT.

This clone was detected once. The chain links TRBV27 to TRBJ1-2; D unclear. Germline values: CDR1 MNHEY, CDR2 SMNVEV (reference sequence). The CDR3 extends over 15 amino acids. Trimming left V 7 bases short and J 4 bases short, with 19 bases between. The CDR3 here is CASTFLDGKRYGYTF. The CDR3 nucleotides read TGTGCCAGCACCTTTCTGGACGGGAAGCGCTATGGCTACACCTTC.